The entry below describes one TCR beta chain. Its antigen is not identified. This sample is part of a study of cytomegalovirus exposure and HLA in healthy donors. Study-wide points: Several top significant clusters appeared, in a later analysis, to be linked to common viral pathogens. A reported reduction in N-insertions relative to the approximately 670-donor mean was seen in an Asian-associated ancestry cluster in a later analysis. Being productive about 90% or about 30% of the time was typical of most TCR beta V segments in an earlier analysis.

V dropped 5 bases and J dropped 4 bases, with 11 bases sitting between them. The germline gives CDR1 MNHEY, CDR2 SMNVEV (reference sequence). This CDR3 is 13 amino acids long. PCR was performed using 60 Vbeta and 13 Jbeta primers. Generated by immunoSEQ multiplex PCR, the TCRdb table keeps only in-frame clones and is missing some. The data hold about 160,000 clones, with approximately 79% observed a single time. Sequencing was carried out using PBMCs. This chain uses TRBV27 with TRBJ1-1; tentatively, D is TRBD1 (6 bases). This sequence was found in a man aged 40-55 years in good health and CMV-seropositive. CDR3 region: CASSAGGLTEAFF. The CDR3 nucleotides are TGTGCCAGCAGTGCCGGGGGGCTCACTGAAGCTTTCTTT.